Given below is one T cell receptor (beta chain) in context. The entry originates in a study of T-cell memory formation after mild COVID-19. The CDR3 sequence is 15 residues long. V gave up 6 bases and J gave up 1 base; unmatched junction bases: 7. CDR1 and CDR2 (germline): MNHEY, SVGAGI. TCRdb independently ran MiXCR on the 5' RACE reads; one entry per CDR3 protein. The sample shows 280,000 or so distinct CDR3 sequences, roughly 18% of them seen only once. V usage is TRBV6-5 and J usage is TRBJ1-1, with 8 positions matching TRBD1. Source material: PBMCs or a T cell subset sorted from them (not recorded which). This sequence originates from a man aged 18 to 29 who had mild COVID-19 (a few samples of this study predate the infection). Cell type and time point are not known. The CDR3 bases are TGTGCCAGCAGGGACAGACAGGGGAAGAACACTGAAGCTTTCTTT. Its translation is CASRDRQGKNTEAFF.